This TCR beta chain is from a study of molecular identifiers for immune sequencing clone quantification. TCRdb re-called the PCR reads with MiXCR, one entry per CDR3 protein. The sample lists about 640,000 distinct CDR3 sequences, just under 20% seen once, with 0.75% to 0.95% in the top ten. Libraries of naive CD8 T cells were made from about 20,000 to 1,000,000 sorted cells. They used 10%, 30% or 50% RNA. Germline CDR1 is SGHDT and CDR2 is YYEEEE. V lost 4 bases, J lost 7 bases, and 12 bases lay in between. CDR3 length: 13 amino acids. Sequenced input: naive CD8+ T cells from blood, with Jurkat cell RNA spiked in. Subset denoted: FACS-sorted CD8+CD4-CCR7+CD45RA+ naive T cells. The receptor comes from a human donor in good health. Some libraries in this study had Jurkat cell RNA spiked in. The chain is built from TRBV5-6 and TRBJ1-5; D may be TRBD1 (6 bases). The CDR3 DNA sequence: TGTGCCAGCAGCATACAGGGTTACCAGCCCCAGCATTTT. As protein: CASSIQGYQPQHF.